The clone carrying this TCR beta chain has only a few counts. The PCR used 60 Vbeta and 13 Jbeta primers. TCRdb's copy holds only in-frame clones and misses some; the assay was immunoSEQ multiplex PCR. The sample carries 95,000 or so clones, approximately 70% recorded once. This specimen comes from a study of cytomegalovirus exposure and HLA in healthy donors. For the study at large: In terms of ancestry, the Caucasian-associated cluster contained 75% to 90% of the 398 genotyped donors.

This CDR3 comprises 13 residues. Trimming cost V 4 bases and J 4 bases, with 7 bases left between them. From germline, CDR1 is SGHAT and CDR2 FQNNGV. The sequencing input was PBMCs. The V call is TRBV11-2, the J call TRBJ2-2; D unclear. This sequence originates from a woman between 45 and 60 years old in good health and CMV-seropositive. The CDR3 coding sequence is TGTGCCAGCAGCTCACAGCCCACCGGGGAGCTGTTTTTT. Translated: CASSSQPTGELFF. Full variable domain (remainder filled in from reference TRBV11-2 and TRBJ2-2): EAGVAQSPRYKIIEKRQSVAFWCNPISGHATLYWYQQILGQGPKLLIQFQNNGVVDDSQLPKDRFSAERLKGVDSTLKIQPAKLEDSAVYLCASSSQPTGELFFGEGSRLTVL.